This T cell receptor beta chain was observed in a study of human T cells and chemical hapten exposure. Time point in this sample: patch test 1, 2 weeks after DPC sensitization. Treatment reported: therapeutic diphenylcyclopropenone sensitization with weekly scalp DPC. The CDR3 totals 16 residues. The ends were cut back, 4 bases at V and 2 bases at J, with 15 bases in the middle. Germline lookup yields CDR1 SNHLY and CDR2 FYNNEI. Notes on this clonotype: The antigen remains unidentified.

Each CDR3 protein gets one entry after TCRdb re-called the RACE reads with MiXCR. The sample includes around 380,000 distinct CDR3 sequences, roughly 5% of them seen just once. Findings and limits, study-wide: The study found that DPC sensitization did not change TCRs above 1 in 1000 frequency.

The sequence derives from a woman in her fifties or sixties with alopecia areata. Some clones in this sample may be carry-over from other donors' samples. The V gene is TRBV2, the J gene TRBJ1-3; D possibly corresponds to TRBD1 (5 bases). The sample consisted of whole blood, taken in connection with sensitization to the hapten diphenylcyclopropenone (DPC). Written as DNA, the CDR3 is TGTGCCAGCAGTGGAGGAGGGGTACTCACTGGAAACACCATATATTTT. This gives the protein CASSGGGVLTGNTIYF.